These T cell receptor beta chains were read from a single sample in a study of blood T cell repertoires in COVID-19. Here immunoSEQ multiplex PCR was the method, and the copy in TCRdb shows in-frame clones only, minus some. The sample records 150,000 to 200,000 clones, about 80% being singletons. Sequencing was done on a sample of peripheral blood. Receptor source: an older woman with COVID-19, enrolled during active disease. Both conserved end residues are part of each CDR3. D genes are given only for firm matches. Rows may omit the clone size; those that give it use once, few, many or a size class.

clone_size,j_call,v_call,d_call,cdr3_nt,cdr3_aa
NA,TRBJ2-3,TRBV6-5,NA,TGTGCCAGCAACCGCGCCCCTAGCACAGATACGCAGTATTTT,CASNRAPSTDTQYF
few,TRBJ1-2,TRBV6-8,NA,TGTGCCAGCAGTACCGGAACTTGGAGGGCGGGACGCTACACCTTC,CASSTGTWRAGRYTF
NA,TRBJ2-7,TRBV3-1/TRBV3-2,TRBD2,TGTGCCAGCAGCCCTGGGAGGGGTCGTCGTTCCTACGAGCAGTACTTC,CASSPGRGRRSYEQYF
few,TRBJ1-6,TRBV7-9,NA,TGTGCCAGCAGCCCCGGGAAGCAATCACCCCTCCACTTT,CASSPGKQSPLHF
once,TRBJ1-1,TRBV6-5,TRBD1,TGTGCCAGCAGTTACTCCGGGACAGGGGGCATCACTGAAGCTTTCTTT,CASSYSGTGGITEAFF
NA,TRBJ1-1,TRBV27,NA,TGTGCCAGCAGTTTAAGGAGGACAGACCACCGAAACACTGAAGCTTTCTTT,CASSLRRTDHRNTEAFF
NA,TRBJ2-7,TRBV6-5,TRBD1,TGTGCCAGCAGACAGGGGGCGAGGGAGCAGTACTTC,CASRQGAREQYF
many,TRBJ2-2,TRBV14,NA,TGTGCCAGCAGCCAAGTAGTACAGGGCTACACGACCGGGGAGCTGTTTTTT,CASSQVVQGYTTGELFF
NA,TRBJ2-1,TRBV5-4,TRBD2,TGTGCCAGCAGCTGGAGGACTAGCGGGTACAATGAGCAGTTCTTC,CASSWRTSGYNEQFF
many,TRBJ1-2,TRBV30,TRBD1,TGTGCCTGGAGTGAATTAACCGGGACAGGGCTTGGCTACACCTTC,CAWSELTGTGLGYTF
few,TRBJ1-1,TRBV6-5,NA,TGTGCCAGCAGACCGGACAGTCAAAAGAACACTGAAGCTTTCTTT,CASRPDSQKNTEAFF
NA,TRBJ1-1,TRBV10-3,TRBD1,TGTGCCATCAGTGTGGGACAGGGGACTGAAGCTTTCTTT,CAISVGQGTEAFF
NA,TRBJ2-5,TRBV5-1,TRBD1,TGCGCCAGCAGCTTGGGACCAGACAGGGAAGGGACCCAGTACTTC,CASSLGPDREGTQYF
NA,TRBJ1-4,TRBV18,NA,TGTGCCAGCGGGGGCGATCCAGCAACTAATGAAAAACTGTTTTTT,CASGGDPATNEKLFF
many,TRBJ1-2,TRBV6-2/TRBV6-3,NA,TGTGCCAGCAGCGAGGGTCTCCCTCCTAACTATGGCTACACCTTC,CASSEGLPPNYGYTF
NA,TRBJ2-3,TRBV7-3,NA,TGTGCCAGCAGCTTCGGGATTGGCGTAGATACGCAGTATTTT,CASSFGIGVDTQYF
NA,TRBJ2-1,TRBV6-1,NA,TGTGCCAGCAGTTGGAGGAAGGACTCGCACAATGAGCAGTTCTTC,CASSWRKDSHNEQFF
once,TRBJ1-5,TRBV28,TRBD1,TGTGCCAGCAGTGCACTCGGGACAGGGTATCAGCCCCAGCATTTT,CASSALGTGYQPQHF
NA,TRBJ2-2,TRBV5-1,NA,TGCGCCAGCAGGACTACGTTTACCGGGGAGCTGTTTTTT,CASRTTFTGELFF
few,TRBJ1-1,TRBV5-6,NA,TGTGCCAGCAGCCCCGGGTGGGGAGGCACTGAAGCTTTCTTT,CASSPGWGGTEAFF
few,TRBJ1-2,TRBV6-5,TRBD1,TGTGCCAGCAGTTACGCGACAGGGGGCGGCTACACCTTC,CASSYATGGGYTF
NA,TRBJ1-1,TRBV6-5,NA,TGTGCCAGCAGTTACGGGCTGAGCTACACTGAAGCTTTCTTT,CASSYGLSYTEAFF
NA,TRBJ2-7,TRBV27,TRBD2,TGTGCCAGCAGGAGGACTAGCGGGAAGACCTACGAGCAGTACTTC,CASRRTSGKTYEQYF
NA,TRBJ1-4,TRBV6-6,NA,TGTGCCAGCACTAAGACAGACCCTAATGAAAAACTGTTTTTT,CASTKTDPNEKLFF
NA,TRBJ1-3,TRBV5-4,NA,TGTGCCAGCAGCTCCCTAGGAGGCGGGTTTGTAGGAAACACCATATATTTT,CASSSLGGGFVGNTIYF
once,TRBJ2-1,TRBV2,TRBD2,TGTGCCAGCAGGGGGACTAGCGGGAGGGCCTATGAGCAGTTCTTC,CASRGTSGRAYEQFF
NA,TRBJ1-1,TRBV29-1,NA,TGCAGCGGCAGGGAGAACACTGAAGCTTTCTTT,CSGRENTEAFF